The rows below give T cell receptor beta chains drawn from one sample of a study of regulatory T cells in long-lasting Graves disease. Using its own MiXCR run on the multiplex PCR reads, TCRdb lists one record per CDR3 protein. The sample lists some 250,000 distinct CDR3 sequences, around 19% occurring once. The same data also went into a second study, on T cells in Graves' hyperthyroidism and ophthalmopathy.

The specimen was peripheral blood mononuclear cells (PBMCs), collected at new diagnosis, from a patient treated with antithyroid drugs. These receptors all come from a woman aged 25 to 39 with Graves disease. The CDR3 runs from the conserved cysteine through the conserved F or W. The D gene is left open where the match is weak. Clone size is shown for a subset of rows, as once, few, many or a class of expanded clone.

size	V	D	J	CDR3	DNA
.	TRBV10-1	.	TRBJ2-7	CASSSNRAIRDEQYF	TGCGCCAGCAGTTCGAACAGGGCGATTCGGGACGAGCAGTACTTC
many	TRBV11-2	TRBD2	TRBJ2-3	CASSLERGGGSTDTQYF	TGTGCCAGCAGCTTGGAGCGGGGGGGAGGTAGCACAGATACGCAGTATTTT
.	TRBV6-1	TRBD1	TRBJ1-5	CASSDREDQPQHF	TGTGCCAGCAGCGACAGGGAGGATCAGCCCCAGCATTTT
few	TRBV3-1	.	TRBJ1-3	CASSRHQGYENTIYF	TGTGCCAGCAGCCGCCATCAGGGATACGAAAACACCATATATTTT
many	TRBV11-2	.	TRBJ2-5	CASSTAETQYF	TGTGCCAGCAGCACAGCGGAGACCCAGTACTTC
many	TRBV20-1	.	TRBJ1-2	CSVELRDRLDGYTF	TGCAGTGTTGAGCTCCGGGACCGACTTGATGGCTACACCTTC
many	TRBV5-1	TRBD2	TRBJ2-3	CASSLGTSPFLDTQYF	TGCGCCAGCAGCTTGGGGACTAGCCCTTTCTTAGATACGCAGTATTTT
many	TRBV18	TRBD1	TRBJ1-1	CASSPTGGDTEAFF	TGTGCCAGCTCACCCACAGGGGGGGACACTGAAGCTTTCTTT
.	TRBV5-1	.	TRBJ2-1	CASSLWRSLRTDTEQFF	TGCGCCAGCAGCTTATGGCGTTCTTTGAGAACAGACACTGAGCAGTTCTTC
.	TRBV6-1	.	TRBJ1-2	CASTEGTAGYGYTF	TGTGCCAGCACCGAAGGGACGGCGGGCTATGGCTACACCTTC
many	TRBV3-1	.	TRBJ2-7	CASSQTFLAPYEQYF	TGTGCCAGCAGCCAAACTTTCCTTGCCCCCTACGAGCAGTACTTC
many	TRBV7-2	TRBD2	TRBJ2-1	CASSLLGGRSEQFF	TGTGCCAGCAGTTTATTGGGGGGGAGGAGTGAGCAGTTCTTC
many	TRBV14	.	TRBJ2-5	CASSQDLGRYQETQYF	TGTGCCAGCAGCCAAGATCTAGGCAGATACCAAGAGACCCAGTACTTC
many	TRBV11-2	TRBD1	TRBJ1-2	CASSLSGGVLGGYTF	TGTGCCAGCAGCTTATCAGGGGGCGTTTTGGGTGGCTACACCTTC
few	TRBV6-2/TRBV6-3	.	TRBJ1-5	CASSYAGGWNQPQHF	TGTGCCAGCAGTTACGCGGGCGGATGGAATCAGCCCCAGCATTTT
few	TRBV7-9	TRBD1	TRBJ1-2	CASSLESGGRPRGYTF	TGTGCCAGCAGCTTAGAATCAGGGGGCCGCCCGAGGGGCTACACCTTC
few	TRBV6-1	TRBD1	TRBJ1-3	CASKGQGEKGSGNTIYF	TGTGCCAGCAAGGGACAGGGGGAAAAAGGCTCTGGAAACACCATATATTTT
.	TRBV2	TRBD1	TRBJ2-5	CASSEVQGAAETQYF	TGTGCCAGCAGTGAAGTCCAGGGGGCGGCGGAGACCCAGTACTTC
.	TRBV4-1	TRBD2	TRBJ2-7	CASSRGTSGAVYEQYF	TGCGCCAGCAGTCGAGGGACTAGCGGGGCCGTCTACGAGCAGTACTTC
many	TRBV20-1	.	TRBJ2-7	CSAVGGDIYEQYF	TGCAGTGCTGTAGGAGGTGACATATACGAGCAGTACTTC
many	TRBV14	TRBD2	TRBJ2-5	CASSHMPPGLAGGQETQYF	TGTGCCAGCAGCCACATGCCACCGGGACTAGCGGGGGGCCAAGAGACCCAGTACTTC
many	TRBV6-2/TRBV6-3	.	TRBJ2-3	CASSPTLSTDTQYF	TGTGCCAGCAGTCCAACCCTCAGCACAGATACGCAGTATTTT
many	TRBV15	.	TRBJ1-6	CATALGNSPLHF	TGTGCCACCGCACTGGGAAATTCACCCCTCCACTTT
many	TRBV12-3/TRBV12-4	TRBD1	TRBJ1-3	CASSTNPWRTGAVEYTIYF	TGTGCCAGCAGTACCAACCCCTGGAGGACAGGCGCTGTGGAATACACCATATATTTT
.	TRBV7-6	.	TRBJ2-3	CASSLEPEGDTQYF	TGTGCCAGCAGCTTGGAGCCAGAAGGAGATACGCAGTATTTT
many	TRBV6-5	.	TRBJ2-3	CASSSWHRSGDTDTQYF	TGTGCCAGCAGTTCCTGGCATCGGAGCGGAGACACAGATACGCAGTATTTT
many	TRBV5-1	.	TRBJ2-3	CASSLMGSRTDTQYF	TGCGCCAGCAGCTTGATGGGGAGCCGCACAGATACGCAGTATTTT
many	TRBV12-3/TRBV12-4	TRBD2	TRBJ2-5	CASSGTSGGGETQYF	TGTGCCAGCAGCGGAACTAGCGGGGGGGGAGAGACCCAGTACTTC
many	TRBV5-1	.	TRBJ1-2	CASSLLYGYTF	TGTGCCAGCAGCCTCCTCTATGGCTACACCTTC
many	TRBV20-1	TRBD1	TRBJ2-1	CSASPGGNEQFF	TGCAGTGCTAGCCCAGGGGGAAATGAGCAGTTCTTC
many	TRBV9	TRBD1	TRBJ2-7	CASSGQGGTYEQYF	TGTGCCAGCAGCGGACAGGGTGGCACCTACGAGCAGTACTTC
many	TRBV7-2	TRBD2	TRBJ2-5	CASRPGTSGGWVETQYF	TGTGCCAGCAGACCCGGGACTAGCGGGGGGTGGGTGGAGACCCAGTACTTC
many	TRBV11-1	.	TRBJ2-1	CASSHGEFEFF	TGTGCCAGCAGCCACGGGGAGTTTGAGTTCTTC
.	TRBV20-1	.	TRBJ1-4	CSARDASVPHEKLFF	TGCAGTGCTAGAGATGCCAGTGTGCCCCATGAAAAACTGTTTTTT
many	TRBV9	.	TRBJ1-4	CASSVDGGLVEKLFF	TGTGCCAGCAGCGTAGACGGGGGCCTGGTGGAAAAACTGTTTTTT
many	TRBV12-3/TRBV12-4	TRBD1	TRBJ2-1	CASEWTGTENNEQFF	TGTGCCAGCGAATGGACCGGGACAGAAAACAATGAGCAGTTCTTC
many	TRBV6-1	TRBD2	TRBJ2-5	CASNPGRAPGSTQYF	TGTGCCAGCAACCCTGGGAGGGCCCCTGGGTCGACCCAGTACTTC
.	TRBV4-2	TRBD1	TRBJ1-1	CTSSQDRFNRGGTEAFF	TGTACCAGCAGCCAAGATCGCTTCAACAGGGGCGGCACTGAAGCTTTCTTT